The sequence of this T cell receptor beta chain was determined in a study of T cell responses to AZD1222 COVID-19 vaccine (dated by TCRdb to the early 2020s). About the full investigation: AZD1222 recipients given second doses at about 4 weeks or at about 12 weeks were pooled, since spike-specific TCR depth and breadth were not found to differ between the two schedules. TCR sequencing covered 233 trial participants: 200 to 220 given two doses of AZD1222 and 26 given two doses of MenACWY control vaccine. Trial participants were enrolled into age subgroups of 18-55, 56-69 and 70-plus years, which contained approximately 150, 28 and 58 TCR-sequenced participants, respectively.

Points the paper makes about the study in general: Because no day 14 peak-response samples were available, the repertoires could be characterized only after the peak T cell response. After two AZD1222 doses, both the breadth and the depth of spike-specific TCRs were significantly higher than at day 0 and than in MenACWY recipients. Participants were mostly white British, with more females than males. The authors suggested clonal diversity may have been underestimated. The whole spike protein was spanned by vaccine-associated CD4 TCRs, and dominant responses were seen in regions 160-218 and 743-854. Reportedly, close to half of the unique spike-specific TCRs recognized epitopes lying outside the regions that are mutated in the B.1.351 and B.1.1.7 variants. Only five to seven AZD1222 recipients were SARS-CoV-2 seropositive at baseline, limiting conclusions about previously exposed vaccinees. In the small 56-69-year group, the increase in depth fell short of significance, most likely because of low power.

The time point label, as the study defines it: baseline before first vaccination. Vaccinee samples came from UK trials COV001 and COV002, including a single-blind randomized controlled phase 2/3 trial of AZD1222 (ChAdOx1 nCoV-19) in healthy adults. For TCRbeta chain sequencing, PBMC samples were collected from trial participants at day 0 and at day 28 after the second dose. Regarding this clone: What this receptor recognizes is not known. Qualities for individual bases were not recorded, and no much larger clone is one base off.

The CDR3 regions of human TCRbeta chains were analyzed by immunosequencing. For the original study's pipeline: TCRs in the repertoires were matched against a reference library of SARS-CoV-2-specific TCRs that had been generated with the MIRA antigen-specificity platform. Breadth was defined as the fraction of unique TCRs that were SARS-CoV-2-associated. Depth was defined as the fraction of total T cells that were SARS-CoV-2-associated. Using the MIRA data, each spike-specific TCR was mapped to the spike region that the TCR reacts to and placed in a CD4 or CD8 class. Log10-transformed breadth and depth values were compared by one-way ANOVA with Sidak's multiple comparisons tests. The table comes from immuneACCESS by way of TCRdb, which keeps in-frame sequences with V and J called. Part of the clones is missing from these tables; in studies checked, under half for an unresolved V gene and the rest for unknown reasons. V and J calls and clone size are as listed in that table; D and trimming were resolved from the DNA. In all, the sample holds 74,000 or so clones, and about 85% of those were seen once. The ten largest make up around 13% of the sample.

Measured from the cysteine to the phenylalanine, the CDR3 is 14 residues long. Only the CDR3 DNA stays, 42 bases, in frame from base 1. The germline V gene supplies CDR1 SGHDN and CDR2 FVKESK. Relative to germline, V is missing 5 bases and J is missing 3 bases, with 5 bases of the junction outside any gene match. Sequenced material: peripheral blood, taken on day 0 of AZD1222 vaccination. This sequence originates from an adult in good health. The sequence is built from TRBV14 and TRBJ2-7; 9 central nucleotides agree with TRBD1. The nucleotide sequence reads TGTGCCAGCAGCAGGACAGGGGATGTCTACGAGCAGTACTTC. Protein translation: CASSRTGDVYEQYF.